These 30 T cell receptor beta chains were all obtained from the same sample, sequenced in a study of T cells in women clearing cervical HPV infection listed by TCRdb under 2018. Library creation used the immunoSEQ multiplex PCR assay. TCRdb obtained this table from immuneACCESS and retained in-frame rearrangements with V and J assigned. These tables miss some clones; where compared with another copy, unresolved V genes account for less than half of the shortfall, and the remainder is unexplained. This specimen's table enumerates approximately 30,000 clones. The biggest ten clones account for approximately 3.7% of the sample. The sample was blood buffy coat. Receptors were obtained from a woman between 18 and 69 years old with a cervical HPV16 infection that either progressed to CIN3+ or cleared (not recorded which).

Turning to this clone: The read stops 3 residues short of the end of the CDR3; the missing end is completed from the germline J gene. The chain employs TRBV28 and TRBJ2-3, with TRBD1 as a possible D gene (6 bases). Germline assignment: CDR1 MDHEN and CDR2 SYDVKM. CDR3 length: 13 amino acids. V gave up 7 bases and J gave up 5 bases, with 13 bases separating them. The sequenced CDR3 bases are TGTGCCAGCACCCAGGGGACGGAAGATACG. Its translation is CASTQGTEDT. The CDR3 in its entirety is CASTQGTEDTQYF.

Incomplete CDR3 DNA: TGCGCCAGCAGTGAAGGGCTAGCGGGCTACGAG. Amino acids: CASSEGLAGYE. The whole CDR3 region reads CASSEGLAGYEQYF. The chain employs TRBV10-1 and TRBJ2-7; 8 positions match TRBD2. The CDR3 extends 3 residues past the end of the read, so its final part is completed from the germline J gene. The germline V gene has CDR1 WNHNN and CDR2 SYGVQD (reference sequence). The CDR3 spans 14 residues. The trim removed 3 bases at V and 3 bases at J, leaving 4 bases unmatched.

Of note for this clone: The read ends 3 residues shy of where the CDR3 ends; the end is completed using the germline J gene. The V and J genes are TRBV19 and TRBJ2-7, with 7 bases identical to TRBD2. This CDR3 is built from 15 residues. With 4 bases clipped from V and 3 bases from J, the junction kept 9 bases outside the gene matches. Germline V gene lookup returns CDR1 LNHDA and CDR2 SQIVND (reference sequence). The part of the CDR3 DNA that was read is TGTGCCAGTAGTAATCGGCGGGGGAAAGGCTACGAG. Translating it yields CASSNRRGKGYE. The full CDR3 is CASSNRRGKGYEQYF.

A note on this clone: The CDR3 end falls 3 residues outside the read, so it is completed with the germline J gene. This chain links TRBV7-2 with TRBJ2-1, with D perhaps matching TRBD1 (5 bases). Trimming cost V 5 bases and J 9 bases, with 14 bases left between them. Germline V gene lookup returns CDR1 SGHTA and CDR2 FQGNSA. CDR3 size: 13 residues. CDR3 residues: CASSPQSDSEQFF. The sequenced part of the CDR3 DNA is TGTGCCAGCAGCCCCCAATCCGACAGTGAG.

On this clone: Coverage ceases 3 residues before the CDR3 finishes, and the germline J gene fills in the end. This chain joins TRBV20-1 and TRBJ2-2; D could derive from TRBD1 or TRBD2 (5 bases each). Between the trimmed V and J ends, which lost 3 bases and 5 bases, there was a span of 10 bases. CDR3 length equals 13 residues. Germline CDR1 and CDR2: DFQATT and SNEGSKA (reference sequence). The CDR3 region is CSASTGGTGELFF. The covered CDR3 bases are TGCAGTGCTAGCACAGGAGGAACCGGGGAG.

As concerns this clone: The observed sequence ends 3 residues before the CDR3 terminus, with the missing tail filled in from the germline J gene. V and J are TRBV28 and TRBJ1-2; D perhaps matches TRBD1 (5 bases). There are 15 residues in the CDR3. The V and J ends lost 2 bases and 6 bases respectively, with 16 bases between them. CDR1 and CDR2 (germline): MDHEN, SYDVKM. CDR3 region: CASSLALGQGHGYTF. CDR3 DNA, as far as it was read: TGTGCCAGCAGTTTAGCCCTGGGGCAGGGTCATGGC.

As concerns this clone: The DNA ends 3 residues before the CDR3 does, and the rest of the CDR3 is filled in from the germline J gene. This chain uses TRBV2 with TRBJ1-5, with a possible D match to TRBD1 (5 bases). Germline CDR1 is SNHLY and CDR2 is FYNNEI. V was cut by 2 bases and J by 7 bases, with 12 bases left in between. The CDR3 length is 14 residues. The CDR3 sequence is CASSEIGVAQPQHF. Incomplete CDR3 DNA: TGTGCCAGCAGTGAAATAGGGGTTGCACAGCCC.

The CDR3 bases that were read are TGTGCCAGCAGCAAAATTGGACAGGGCTATAGCAATCAGCCG. Translated, it gives CASSKIGQGYSNQP. The complete CDR3 reads CASSKIGQGYSNQPQYF. V usage is TRBV6-2 or TRBV6-3 and J usage is TRBJ2-3; TRBD1 matches at 8 bases. The CDR3 end lies 3 residues beyond the end of the read and is filled in from the germline J gene. This CDR3 comprises 17 residues. Looked up from germline, CDR1 is MNHEY and CDR2 is SVGEGT.

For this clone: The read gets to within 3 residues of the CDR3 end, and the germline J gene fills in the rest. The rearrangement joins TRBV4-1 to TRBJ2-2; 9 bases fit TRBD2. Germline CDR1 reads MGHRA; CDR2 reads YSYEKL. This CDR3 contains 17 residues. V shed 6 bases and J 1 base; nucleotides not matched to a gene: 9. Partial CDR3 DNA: TGCGCCAGCAGACAACCCCTAGCGGGACGGAACACCGGGGAG. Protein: CASRQPLAGRNTGE. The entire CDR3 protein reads CASRQPLAGRNTGELFF.

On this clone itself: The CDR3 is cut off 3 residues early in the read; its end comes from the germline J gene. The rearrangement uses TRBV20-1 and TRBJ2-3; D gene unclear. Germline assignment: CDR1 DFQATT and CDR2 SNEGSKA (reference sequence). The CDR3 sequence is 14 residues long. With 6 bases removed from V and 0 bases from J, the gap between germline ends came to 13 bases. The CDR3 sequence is CSAYRNPSTDTQYF. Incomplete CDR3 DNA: TGCAGTGCCTACAGAAACCCTAGCACAGATACG.

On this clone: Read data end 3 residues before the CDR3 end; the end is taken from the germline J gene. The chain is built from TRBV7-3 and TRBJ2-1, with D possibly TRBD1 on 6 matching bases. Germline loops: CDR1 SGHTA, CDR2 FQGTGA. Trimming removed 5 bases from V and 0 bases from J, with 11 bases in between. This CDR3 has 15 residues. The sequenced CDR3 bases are TGTGCCAGCAGCCTAGACAGGAGCTCCTACAATGAG. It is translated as CASSLDRSSYNE. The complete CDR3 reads CASSLDRSSYNEQFF. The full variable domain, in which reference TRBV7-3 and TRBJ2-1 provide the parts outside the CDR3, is GAGVSQTPSNKVTEKGKYVELRCDPISGHTALYWYRQSLGQGPEFLIYFQGTGAADDSGLPNDRFFAVRPEGSVSTLKIQRTERGDSAVYLCASSLDRSSYNEQFFGPGTRLTVL.

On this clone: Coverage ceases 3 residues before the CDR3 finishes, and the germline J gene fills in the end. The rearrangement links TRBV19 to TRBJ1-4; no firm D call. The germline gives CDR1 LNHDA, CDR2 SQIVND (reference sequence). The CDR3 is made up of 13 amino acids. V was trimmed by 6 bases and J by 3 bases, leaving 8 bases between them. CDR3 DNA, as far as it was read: TGTGCCAGTAGACGGTCCCCTAATGAAAAA. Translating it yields CASRRSPNEK. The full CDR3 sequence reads CASRRSPNEKLFF.

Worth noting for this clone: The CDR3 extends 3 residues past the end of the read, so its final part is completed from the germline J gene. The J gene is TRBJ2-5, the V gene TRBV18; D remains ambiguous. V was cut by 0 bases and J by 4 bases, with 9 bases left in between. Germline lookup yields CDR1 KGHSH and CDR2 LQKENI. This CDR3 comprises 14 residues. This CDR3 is CASSPPMSPETQYF. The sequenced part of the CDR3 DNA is TGTGCCAGCTCACCACCCATGTCCCCAGAGACC.

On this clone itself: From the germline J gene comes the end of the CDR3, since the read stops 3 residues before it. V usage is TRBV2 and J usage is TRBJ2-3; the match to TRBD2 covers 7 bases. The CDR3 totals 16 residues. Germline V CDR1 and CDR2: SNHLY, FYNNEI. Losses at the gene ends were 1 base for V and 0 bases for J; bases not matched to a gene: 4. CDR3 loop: CASSEGGRGSTDTQYF. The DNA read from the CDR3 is TGTGCCAGCAGTGAAGGCGGGAGAGGTAGCACAGATACG.

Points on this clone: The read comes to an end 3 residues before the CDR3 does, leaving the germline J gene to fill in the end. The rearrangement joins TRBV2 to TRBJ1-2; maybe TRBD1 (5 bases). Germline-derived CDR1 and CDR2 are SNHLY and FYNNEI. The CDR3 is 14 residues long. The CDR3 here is CASRDQGTSYDYTF. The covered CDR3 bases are TGTGCCAGCAGGGATCAGGGCACCTCCTACGAC.

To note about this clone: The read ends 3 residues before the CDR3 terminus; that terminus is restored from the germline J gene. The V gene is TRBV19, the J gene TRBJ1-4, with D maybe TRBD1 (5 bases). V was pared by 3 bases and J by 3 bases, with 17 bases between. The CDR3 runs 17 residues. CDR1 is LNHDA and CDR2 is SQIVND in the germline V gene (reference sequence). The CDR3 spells CASSMTSRRGANEKLFF. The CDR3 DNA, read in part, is TGTGCCAGTAGTATGACCTCGCGGAGGGGCGCTAATGAAAAA.

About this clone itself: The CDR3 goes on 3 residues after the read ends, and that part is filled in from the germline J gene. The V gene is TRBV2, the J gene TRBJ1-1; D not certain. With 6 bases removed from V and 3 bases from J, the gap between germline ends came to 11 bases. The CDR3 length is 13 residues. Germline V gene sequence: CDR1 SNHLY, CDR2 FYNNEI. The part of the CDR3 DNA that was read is TGTGCCAGCAGGAGAGGGCGGGACACTGAA. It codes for CASRRGRDTE. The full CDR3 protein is CASRRGRDTEAFF.

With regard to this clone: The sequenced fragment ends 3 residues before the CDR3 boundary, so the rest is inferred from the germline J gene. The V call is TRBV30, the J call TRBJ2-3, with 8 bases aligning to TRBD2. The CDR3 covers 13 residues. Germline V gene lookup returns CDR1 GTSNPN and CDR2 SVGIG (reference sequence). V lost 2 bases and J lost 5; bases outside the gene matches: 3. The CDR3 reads CAWSKRERDTQYF. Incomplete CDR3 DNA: TGTGCCTGGAGTAAGCGGGAGCGAGATACG.

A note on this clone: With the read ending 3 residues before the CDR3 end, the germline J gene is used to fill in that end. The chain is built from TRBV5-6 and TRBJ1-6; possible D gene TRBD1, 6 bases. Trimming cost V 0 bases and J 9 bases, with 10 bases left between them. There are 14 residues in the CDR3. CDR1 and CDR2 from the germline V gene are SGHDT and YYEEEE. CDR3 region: CASSLVRGGSPLHF. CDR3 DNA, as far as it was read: TGTGCCAGCAGCTTGGTCAGGGGAGGTTCACCC.

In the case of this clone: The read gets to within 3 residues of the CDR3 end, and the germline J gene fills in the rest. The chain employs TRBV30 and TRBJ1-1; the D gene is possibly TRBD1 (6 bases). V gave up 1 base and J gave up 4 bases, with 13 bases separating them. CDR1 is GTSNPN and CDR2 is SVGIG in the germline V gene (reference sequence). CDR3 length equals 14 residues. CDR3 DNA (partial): TGTGCCTGGAGTGCCCAGGGGACGGGCACTGAA. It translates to CAWSAQGTGTE. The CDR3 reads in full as CAWSAQGTGTEAFF.

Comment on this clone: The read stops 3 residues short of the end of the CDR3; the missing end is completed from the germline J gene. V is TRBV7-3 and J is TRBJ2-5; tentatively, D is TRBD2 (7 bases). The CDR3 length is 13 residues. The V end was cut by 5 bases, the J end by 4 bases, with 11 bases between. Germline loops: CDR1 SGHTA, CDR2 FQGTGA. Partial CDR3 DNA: TGTGCCAGCAGCGGGGGGGCAGGAGAGACC. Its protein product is CASSGGAGET. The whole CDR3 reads CASSGGAGETQYF. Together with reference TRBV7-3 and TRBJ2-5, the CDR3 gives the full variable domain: GAGVSQTPSNKVTEKGKYVELRCDPISGHTALYWYRQSLGQGPEFLIYFQGTGAADDSGLPNDRFFAVRPEGSVSTLKIQRTERGDSAVYLCASSGGAGETQYFGPGTRLLVL.

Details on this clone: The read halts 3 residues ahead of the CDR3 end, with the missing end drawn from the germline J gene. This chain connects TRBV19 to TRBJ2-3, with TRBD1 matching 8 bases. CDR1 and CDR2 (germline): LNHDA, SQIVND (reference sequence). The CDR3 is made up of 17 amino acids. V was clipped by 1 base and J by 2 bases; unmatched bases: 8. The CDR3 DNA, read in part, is TGTGCCAGTAGTATAGGTAGGACAGGGACATTCACAGATACG. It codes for CASSIGRTGTFTDT. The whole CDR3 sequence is CASSIGRTGTFTDTQYF.

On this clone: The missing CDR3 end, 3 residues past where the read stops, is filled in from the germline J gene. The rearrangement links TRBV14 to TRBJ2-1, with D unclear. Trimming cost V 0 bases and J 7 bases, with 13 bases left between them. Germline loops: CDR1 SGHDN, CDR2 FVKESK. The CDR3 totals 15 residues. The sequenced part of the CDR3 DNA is TGTGCCAGCAGCCAAGAACCCGGGTTTAGGAATGAG. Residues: CASSQEPGFRNE. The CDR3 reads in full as CASSQEPGFRNEQFF.

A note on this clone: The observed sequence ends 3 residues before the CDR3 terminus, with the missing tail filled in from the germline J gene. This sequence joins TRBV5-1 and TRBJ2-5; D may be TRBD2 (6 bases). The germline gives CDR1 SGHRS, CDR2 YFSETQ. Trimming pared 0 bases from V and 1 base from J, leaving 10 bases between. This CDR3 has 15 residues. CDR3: CASSLGASAQETQYF. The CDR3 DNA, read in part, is TGCGCCAGCAGCTTGGGGGCTAGCGCCCAAGAGACC.

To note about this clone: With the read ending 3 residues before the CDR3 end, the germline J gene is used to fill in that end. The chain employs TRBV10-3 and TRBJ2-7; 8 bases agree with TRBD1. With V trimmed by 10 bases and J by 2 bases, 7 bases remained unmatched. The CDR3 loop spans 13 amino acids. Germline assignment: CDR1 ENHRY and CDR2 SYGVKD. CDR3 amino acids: CATTGTGTYEQYF. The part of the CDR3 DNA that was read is TGTGCCACCACCGGGACAGGAACCTACGAG.

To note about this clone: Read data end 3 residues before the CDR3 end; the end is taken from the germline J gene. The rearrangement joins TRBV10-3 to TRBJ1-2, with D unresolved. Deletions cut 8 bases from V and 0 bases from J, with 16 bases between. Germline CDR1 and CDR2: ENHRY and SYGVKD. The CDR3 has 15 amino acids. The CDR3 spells CAIATSGPANYGYTF. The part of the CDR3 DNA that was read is TGTGCCATCGCCACGTCAGGCCCTGCTAACTATGGC.

The covered CDR3 bases are TGTGCCAGCAGTTTACAGGGGGCGAACTTATACAATGAG. It specifies CASSLQGANLYNE. Given in full, the CDR3 is CASSLQGANLYNEQFF. The J gene is TRBJ2-1, the V gene TRBV2, with 9 bases lining up with TRBD1. From the germline J gene comes the end of the CDR3, since the read stops 3 residues before it. Trimming removed 5 bases from V and 4 bases from J; junction bases left unmatched: 9. The CDR3 covers 16 residues. Germline V gene sequence: CDR1 SNHLY, CDR2 FYNNEI.

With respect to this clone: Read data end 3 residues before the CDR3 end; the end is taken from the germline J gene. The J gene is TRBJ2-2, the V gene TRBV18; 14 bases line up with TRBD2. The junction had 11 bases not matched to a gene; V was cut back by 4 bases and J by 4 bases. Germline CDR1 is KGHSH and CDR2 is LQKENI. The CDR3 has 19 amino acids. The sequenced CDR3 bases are TGTGCCAGCTCACAATTGGGACTAGCGGGAGAAACGGCCACCGGGGAG. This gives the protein CASSQLGLAGETATGE. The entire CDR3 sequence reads CASSQLGLAGETATGELFF.

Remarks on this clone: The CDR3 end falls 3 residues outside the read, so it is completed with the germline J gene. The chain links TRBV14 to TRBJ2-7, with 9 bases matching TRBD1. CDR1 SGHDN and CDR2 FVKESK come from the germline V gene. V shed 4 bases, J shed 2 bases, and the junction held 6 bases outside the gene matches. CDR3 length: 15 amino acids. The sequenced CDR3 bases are TGTGCCAGCAGCCCACGGACAGGGGCAACCTACGAG. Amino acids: CASSPRTGATYE. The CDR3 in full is CASSPRTGATYEQYF. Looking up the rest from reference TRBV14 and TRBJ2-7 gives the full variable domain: EAGVTQFPSHSVIEKGQTVTLRCDPISGHDNLYWYRRVMGKEIKFLLHFVKESKQDESGMPNNRFLAERTGGTYSTLKVQPAELEDSGVYFCASSPRTGATYEQYFGPGTRLTVT.

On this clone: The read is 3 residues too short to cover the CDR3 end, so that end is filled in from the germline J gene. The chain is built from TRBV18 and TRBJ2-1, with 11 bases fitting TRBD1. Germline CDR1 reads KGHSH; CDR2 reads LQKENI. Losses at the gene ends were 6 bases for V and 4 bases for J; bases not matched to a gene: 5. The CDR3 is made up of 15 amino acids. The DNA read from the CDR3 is TGTGCCAGCTCCCCCGGACAGGGGGCTTACAATGAG. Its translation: CASSPGQGAYNE. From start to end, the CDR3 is CASSPGQGAYNEQFF.